Reported below is one T cell receptor (beta chain). Its antigen is undetermined. The entry originates in a study of blood T cells in healthy people across ages. Study outcomes and limitations: Shifts in expanded clonotypes may have been confounded by donor CMV status, which was unknown.

Deletions cut 6 bases from V and 3 bases from J, with 15 bases between. The CDR3 is made up of 14 amino acids. Germline V gene lookup returns CDR1 SGHDT and CDR2 YYEEEE. With a J-beta primer mix and a sample-barcoded 5' primer, a second PCR ran about 6 to 11 cycles. With 12 random nucleotides, a template-switch adaptor tagged each individual cDNA molecule. TCRdb re-called the 5' RACE reads through MiXCR, storing one row per CDR3 protein. The data contain approximately 730,000 distinct CDR3 sequences, roughly 44% of them seen just once; the ten biggest clones take up around a fifth. Sequenced: blood. The chain couples TRBV5-6 to TRBJ2-5, with a tentative D call TRBD2 (6 bases). The sequence derives from a woman between 55 and 75 years old in good health. CDR3 bases: TGTGCCAGCAACTTCGGGACTCCCGAAGAGACCCAGTACTTC. Translated, it gives CASNFGTPEETQYF.